A selection of T cell receptor beta chains follows, all from one sample in a study of response to subunit inactivated influenza vaccine. TCRdb fed the RT-PCR reads into MiXCR, producing one record per CDR3 protein. The sample lists approximately 500,000 distinct CDR3 sequences, approximately 12% occurring once. Sequenced material: PBMCs from blood, taken roughly 46 days after vaccination. The receptors derive from a man aged 45-60 years who received an inactivated influenza vaccine. The CDR3 runs from the conserved cysteine through the conserved F or W. The order of the fields is CDR3 protein, CDR3 DNA, V gene, J gene, D gene, clone size. D genes are given only for firm matches. Rows may omit the clone size; those that give it use once, few, many or a size class.

CASSNQGYNEQFF,TGCGCCAGCAGCAATCAGGGGTACAATGAGCAGTTCTTC,TRBV5-1,TRBJ2-1,-,few
CASSQSTGDFNQPQHF,TGCGCCAGCAGCCAATCTACAGGAGACTTTAATCAGCCCCAGCATTTT,TRBV4-1,TRBJ1-5,-,few
CSLTGGPYEQYF,TGCAGCTTAACGGGGGGCCCCTACGAGCAGTACTTC,TRBV20-1,TRBJ2-7,-,-
CASSTDARYEQYF,TGTGCCAGCAGTACGGACGCACGATACGAGCAGTACTTC,TRBV27,TRBJ2-7,-,few
CASSLEATSYEQYF,TGCGCCAGCAGCTTGGAGGCCACGTCCTACGAGCAGTACTTC,TRBV5-1,TRBJ2-7,-,many
CASSYSRGANYGYTF,TGTGCCAGCAGTTACTCCCGTGGGGCCAACTATGGCTACACCTTC,TRBV6-5,TRBJ1-2,-,few
CASSLANRGPLGEQYF,TGTGCCAGCAGCTTAGCTAACAGGGGCCCCCTGGGCGAGCAGTACTTC,TRBV7-9,TRBJ2-7,TRBD1,few
CASSPPGTGVLEQYF,TGTGCCAGCAGCCCCCCGGGGACAGGGGTATTGGAGCAGTACTTC,TRBV28,TRBJ2-7,TRBD1,-
CSAPGLAPSTDTQYF,TGCAGTGCCCCGGGACTAGCGCCAAGCACAGATACGCAGTATTTT,TRBV20-1,TRBJ2-3,TRBD2,few
CASSGAFLSSGANVLTF,TGCGCCAGCAGTGGGGCCTTTCTGAGCTCTGGGGCCAACGTCCTGACTTTC,TRBV10-2,TRBJ2-6,-,-
CASRGLAGDPQYF,TGTGCCAGCAGAGGACTAGCGGGGGATCCCCAGTACTTC,TRBV7-2,TRBJ2-5,TRBD2,once
CASSPTANHEQYF,TGTGCCAGCAGTCCGACAGCTAACCACGAGCAGTACTTC,TRBV27,TRBJ2-7,-,few
CASSPGLAGVSEQFF,TGTGCCAGCAGTCCTGGACTAGCGGGAGTAAGTGAGCAGTTCTTC,TRBV12-3/TRBV12-4,TRBJ2-1,TRBD2,few
CASSFGPGELFF,TGTGCCAGCAGTTTCGGACCCGGGGAGCTGTTTTTT,TRBV12-3/TRBV12-4,TRBJ2-2,-,many
CSAGQGRNSPLHF,TGCAGCGCCGGGCAGGGGAGAAATTCACCCCTCCACTTT,TRBV29-1,TRBJ1-6,-,-
CASSYYRAGEQFF,TGTGCCAGCAGCTATTACAGGGCAGGGGAGCAGTTCTTC,TRBV5-6,TRBJ2-1,-,many
CASSAHTTDTQYF,TGTGCCAGCAGCGCTCACACGACAGATACGCAGTATTTT,TRBV9,TRBJ2-3,-,few
CASSQVARDPNTEAFF,TGCGCCAGCAGCCAAGTGGCCAGGGATCCGAACACTGAAGCTTTCTTT,TRBV4-3,TRBJ1-1,-,few
CASRAGTIGSSYEQYF,TGTGCCAGCAGAGCCGGGACAATCGGGTCCTCCTACGAGCAGTACTTC,TRBV2,TRBJ2-7,-,-
CASSYDSFYNEQFF,TGTGCCAGCAGCTACGACAGCTTCTACAATGAGCAGTTCTTC,TRBV7-2,TRBJ2-1,-,many
CASSYFSGTRGLEQFF,TGTGCCAGCAGTTATTTCTCCGGGACTAGGGGTCTAGAGCAGTTCTTC,TRBV6-5,TRBJ2-1,TRBD2,-
CSVEREVGETQYF,TGCAGCGTGGAGCGGGAGGTAGGAGAGACCCAGTACTTC,TRBV29-1,TRBJ2-5,TRBD2,many
CASSENGARQPQHF,TGTGCCAGCAGTGAAAACGGGGCTCGGCAGCCCCAGCATTTT,TRBV2,TRBJ1-5,-,-
CASSFLLEGTSYEQYF,TGTGCCAGCAGTTTCTTGTTGGAAGGGACAAGCTACGAGCAGTACTTC,TRBV12-3/TRBV12-4,TRBJ2-7,-,-
CASSQVQREGRHEQYF,TGCGCCAGCAGCCAAGTGCAGCGGGAGGGCCGACACGAGCAGTACTTC,TRBV4-3,TRBJ2-7,TRBD2,few
CASSRGGQTNYGYTF,TGTGCCAGCAGCCGTGGGGGACAGACCAACTATGGCTACACCTTC,TRBV11-2,TRBJ1-2,TRBD1,-
CSVALGYNEQFF,TGCAGCGTTGCATTAGGATACAATGAGCAGTTCTTC,TRBV29-1,TRBJ2-1,-,few
CASSQGPPGANSPLHF,TGTGCCAGCAGCCAAGGTCCGCCAGGGGCTAATTCACCCCTCCACTTT,TRBV3-1,TRBJ1-6,-,few
CASSPPRGQGKGGEQFF,TGCGCCAGCAGCCCACCCCGGGGACAGGGAAAAGGTGGTGAGCAGTTCTTC,TRBV5-1,TRBJ2-1,TRBD1,few
CASSLLGLGHQPQHF,TGCGCCAGCAGCTTGTTAGGCCTGGGCCATCAGCCCCAGCATTTT,TRBV5-1,TRBJ1-5,-,-
CASSPRGGSSYNEQFF,TGTGCCAGCAGCCCTAGGGGGGGGAGCTCCTACAATGAGCAGTTCTTC,TRBV7-2,TRBJ2-1,-,many
CSAYSGRATDTQYF,TGCAGTGCTTACAGCGGGAGGGCCACAGATACGCAGTATTTT,TRBV20-1,TRBJ2-3,TRBD2,few
CSVEDREDTQYF,TGCAGCGTTGAAGACCGGGAAGATACGCAGTATTTT,TRBV29-1,TRBJ2-3,-,-
CTSSLDSPYEQYF,TGTACCAGCAGCTTAGACAGTCCTTACGAGCAGTACTTC,TRBV7-2,TRBJ2-7,-,once
CASSDHREETQYF,TGTGCCAGCAGTGACCACAGGGAAGAGACCCAGTACTTC,TRBV6-1,TRBJ2-5,-,-
CASTTWLSGSTDTQYF,TGTGCCAGCACCACATGGCTGAGCGGAAGCACAGATACGCAGTATTTT,TRBV12-3/TRBV12-4,TRBJ2-3,-,few
CASSSSSDVQFF,TGCGCCAGCAGCTCCTCTAGCGATGTGCAGTTCTTC,TRBV5-1,TRBJ2-1,-,many
CASSEDRVIMNTEAFF,TGTGCCAGCAGCGAGGACAGGGTGATTATGAACACTGAAGCTTTCTTT,TRBV7-8,TRBJ1-1,TRBD1,once
CASMSLSSGNTIYF,TGTGCCAGCATGAGCCTGAGCTCTGGAAACACCATATATTTT,TRBV6-1,TRBJ1-3,-,many
CASSEVAATSTDTQYF,TGTGCCAGCAGTGAAGTGGCGGCCACTAGCACAGATACGCAGTATTTT,TRBV25-1,TRBJ2-3,-,-
CASSIHEQYF,TGTGCCAGTAGTATCCACGAGCAGTACTTC,TRBV19,TRBJ2-7,-,-
CASSLRGYVRGRALGGELFF,TGTGCCAGCAGTTTAAGGGGCTATGTCCGAGGGAGGGCCTTGGGCGGGGAGCTGTTTTTT,TRBV27,TRBJ2-2,TRBD2,-
CASSQDPPGRTYEQYF,TGCGCCAGCAGCCAAGATCCACCGGGACGGACCTACGAGCAGTACTTC,TRBV4-1,TRBJ2-7,-,many
CASSLTEPAYEQYF,TGTGCCAGCAGCTTGACCGAACCCGCCTACGAGCAGTACTTC,TRBV7-8,TRBJ2-7,-,-
CASSDEHGEQYF,TGTGCCAGCAGCGACGAACACGGCGAGCAGTACTTC,TRBV13,TRBJ2-7,-,many
CASRGGTFNTGELFF,TGTGCCAGCAGAGGTGGGACGTTTAACACCGGGGAGCTGTTTTTT,TRBV12-3/TRBV12-4,TRBJ2-2,-,few
CASSPTVGAQHF,TGTGCCAGCAGTCCAACTGTCGGGGCCCAGCATTTT,TRBV12-3/TRBV12-4,TRBJ1-5,-,once
CASLPRGTRLSTEAFF,TGTGCCAGCCTCCCAAGGGGGACAAGATTGAGCACTGAAGCTTTCTTT,TRBV6-1,TRBJ1-1,-,-
CASSLVRVHEQYF,TGTGCCAGCAGTTTAGTTAGGGTCCACGAGCAGTACTTC,TRBV12-3/TRBV12-4,TRBJ2-7,-,-
CASSLRTSGNGGVYEQYF,TGTGCCAGCAGTCTACGGACTAGCGGTAATGGCGGTGTCTACGAGCAGTACTTC,TRBV27,TRBJ2-7,TRBD2,few